A selection of T cell receptor beta chains follows, all from one sample in a study of identical twins. Using its own MiXCR run on the 5' RACE reads, TCRdb lists one record per CDR3 protein. Of about 890,000 distinct CDR3 sequences listed, 10% to 15% are singletons. The same data also contributed to another study, on yellow fever vaccine responses in identical twins.

Sequences were obtained from PBMCs. These receptors all stem from a woman under 30 in good health. Both conserved end residues are part of each CDR3.

TRBJ2-3 TRBV27 CASKVAPSTDTQYF
TRBJ2-2 TRBV29-1 CSVEVRSANTGELFF
TRBJ2-3 TRBV4-1 CASSHVGLEGTDTQYF
TRBJ2-2 TRBV20-1 CSARLATPTRGELFF
TRBJ2-7 TRBV7-3 CASTRKFEQYF
TRBJ2-5 TRBV20-1 CSARIRDFKETQYF
TRBJ2-1 TRBV11-2 CASSWFQEHNEQFF
TRBJ1-5 TRBV12-3/TRBV12-4 CASSFQDTNQPQHF
TRBJ2-2 TRBV20-1 CSASRGLPNTGELFF
TRBJ2-1 TRBV12-3/TRBV12-4 CASRGLTSGPYNEQFF
TRBJ2-7 TRBV11-1 CASSFILSSEGFEQYF
TRBJ1-5 TRBV4-1 CASSQSIGESHQPQHF
TRBJ2-2 TRBV5-1 CASSLALAVPGELFF
TRBJ2-3 TRBV13 CASSLQRPTDTQYF
TRBJ2-3 TRBV7-2 CASSSHGRTDTQYF
TRBJ2-1 TRBV12-3/TRBV12-4 CASSIGDLRTEQFF
TRBJ2-1 TRBV15 CATSTRPSGYNEQFF
TRBJ2-7 TRBV19 CASSMSLAGDVYF
TRBJ1-5 TRBV12-3/TRBV12-4 CASSFATHDQPQHF
TRBJ2-3 TRBV7-9 CASSFGTQGFADTQYF
TRBJ2-7 TRBV18 CASSPRVERVYEQYF
TRBJ2-3 TRBV27 CASSFSTPHPGLADTDTQYF
TRBJ2-7 TRBV20-1 CSATTGGTYEQYF
TRBJ2-1 TRBV7-9 CASSATGLGQFF
TRBJ2-6 TRBV10-3 CAITRQGGPSGANVLTF
TRBJ1-2 TRBV28 CASSTLQGSGYTF
TRBJ2-4 TRBV7-9 CASSPSWGTAKNIQYF
TRBJ2-1 TRBV7-7 CASSLALGASYNEQFF
TRBJ2-7 TRBV7-2 CASSLWVWGPIEQYF
TRBJ2-7 TRBV2 CASRRDREFSYEQYF
TRBJ1-5 TRBV20-1 CSAMDRAGNQPQHF